Described below is a single TCR beta chain sequence and its context. These data belong to a study of blood T cell repertoires in COVID-19. Turning to the study itself: Samples came from the United States, Italy and Spain, spanning acute and convalescent COVID-19.

Losses at the gene ends were 3 bases for V and 9 bases for J; bases not matched to a gene: 5. The CDR3 sequence is 13 residues long. Germline lookup yields CDR1 LNHDA and CDR2 SQIVND (reference sequence). Profiling relied on immunoSEQ multiplex PCR, and the TCRdb table lists in-frame clones only, not all of them. The data contain about 140,000 clones, around 81% of them singletons. The genes are TRBV19 and TRBJ2-1; 7 bases match TRBD2. The receptor's source is a woman aged 55-75 years with acute or convalescent COVID-19. The source material was peripheral blood. The CDR3 region has the DNA TGTGCCAGTAGTATTGTTGGGGAGGGTGAGCAGTTCTTC. Translation gives CASSIVGEGEQFF.